Below, 21 T cell receptor beta chains from the same sample are listed, as sequenced in a study of spatial heterogeneity in lung cancer. Study-wide findings and caveats: Higher tumor mutation counts went along with higher counts of expanded intratumoral alpha and beta TCRs.

Time point here: sample taken at primary tumor resection. Their specific antigens are unknown. TCRdb reprocessed the 5' RACE reads via MiXCR and lists one record per CDR3 protein. The sample lists 7,000 to 10,000 distinct CDR3 sequences, approximately 9% occurring once. This material consisted of lung tumor tissue, taken at surgery. These receptors came from a male donor with early-stage non-small cell lung cancer.

This clonotype showed up just a few times. The rearrangement links TRBV12-3 or TRBV12-4 to TRBJ2-1, with a weak D call TRBD1 (6 bases). The CDR3 is made up of 12 amino acids. The ends were cut back, 3 bases at V and 12 bases at J, with 12 bases in the middle. The CDR3 loop is CASSFTGPGQFF. The DNA for the CDR3 is TGTGCCAGCAGTTTCACAGGGCCGGGGCAGTTCTTC.

This clonotype was seen many times. V is TRBV19 and J is TRBJ1-5; D is unclear. The germline gives CDR1 LNHDA, CDR2 SQIVND (reference sequence). CDR3 size: 17 residues. Trimming stripped 5 bases from V and 4 bases from J, with 21 bases between. CDR3 residues: CASSVGLLLLSNQPQHF. The DNA of the CDR3 is TGTGCCAGTAGTGTCGGGCTCCTTCTGCTATCTAATCAGCCCCAGCATTTT.

In this sample, this clonotype turned up a few times. This rearrangement joins TRBV20-1 to TRBJ2-1; possible D gene TRBD2, 5 bases. This CDR3 contains 14 residues. V shed 5 bases and J shed 0 bases, with 11 bases lying between them. CDR1 is DFQATT, CDR2 SNEGSKA, per germline (reference sequence). The CDR3 reads CSAYSVSSYNEQFF. The CDR3 bases are TGCAGTGCTTATAGCGTCTCCTCCTACAATGAGCAGTTCTTC.

This clonotype came up a few times. The gene calls are TRBV6-1 and TRBJ2-1; D is unresolved. CDR1 is MNHNS and CDR2 is SASEGT in the germline V gene. There are 17 residues in the CDR3. V was shortened by 2 bases and J by 0 bases, with 14 bases between the two germline ends. DNA for the CDR3: TGTGCCAGCAGTGAATTAGCAGCGTCGAGCTCCTACAATGAGCAGTTCTTC. It specifies CASSELAASSSYNEQFF.

In its sample, this clonotype is medium-sized. CDR3 in amino acids: CASPRVRAPEAFF. CDR3 nucleotide sequence: TGCGCCAGCCCTAGGGTGAGGGCGCCTGAAGCTTTCTTT. This sequence joins TRBV23-1 and TRBJ1-1; D unresolved. TRBV23-1 is placed among ORFs of uncertain function. The CDR3 totals 13 residues. Trimming pared 8 bases from V and 6 bases from J, leaving 16 bases between.

This clonotype was recorded many times. The rearrangement links TRBV6-5 to TRBJ1-5; no definite D call. Germline V lookup: CDR1 MNHEY, CDR2 SVGAGI. The V end lost 6 bases, the J end lost 2 bases, and 8 bases lay between the germline ends. The CDR3 runs to 13 residues. The CDR3 spells CASRLEGNQPQHF. In nucleotides, the CDR3 is TGTGCCAGCAGGCTGGAGGGCAATCAGCCCCAGCATTTT.

The J gene is TRBJ1-2, the V gene TRBV6-2 or TRBV6-3; D may be TRBD1 (5 bases). Germline CDR1 reads MNHEY; CDR2 reads SVGEGT. The CDR3 length is 14 residues. Trimming left V 2 bases short and J 7 bases short, with 14 bases between. CDR3 sequence: CASSYGTESSGYTF. The CDR3 region has the DNA TGTGCCAGCAGTTACGGGACCGAAAGTAGTGGCTACACCTTC.

The chain links TRBV11-2 to TRBJ2-1; the D is unclear. Per germline, CDR1 SGHAT and CDR2 FQNNGV. V lost 4 bases, J lost 3 bases, and 4 bases lay in between. This CDR3 contains 12 residues. CDR3 amino acids: CASSSRYNEQFF. The CDR3 region has the DNA TGTGCCAGCAGCTCCCGCTACAATGAGCAGTTCTTC.

This clonotype ranks as medium-sized (0.01 to 0.1%). The chain uses TRBV20-1 and TRBJ1-5; D not certain. Trimming cost V 0 bases and J 3 bases, with 6 bases left between them. The CDR3 runs to 13 residues. Germline V gene lookup returns CDR1 DFQATT and CDR2 SNEGSKA (reference sequence). CDR3 sequence (DNA): TGCAGTGCTAGAGACCAGCCCAATCAGCCCCAGCATTTT. It is translated as CSARDQPNQPQHF.

This clonotype was recorded many times. V is TRBV6-5 and J is TRBJ1-2; perhaps TRBD1 as D (6 bases). The germline gives CDR1 MNHEY, CDR2 SVGAGI. The CDR3 sequence is 13 residues long. V was cut by 0 bases and J by 7 bases, with 9 bases left in between. The CDR3 is CASSYSSRGGYTF. CDR3 coding DNA: TGTGCCAGCAGTTACTCGAGCAGGGGTGGCTACACCTTC.

This clonotype was detected only a few times. The chain couples TRBV30 to TRBJ1-3; no clear D. The germline V gene has CDR1 GTSNPN and CDR2 SVGIG (reference sequence). The ends were cut back, 5 bases at V and 0 bases at J, with 14 bases in the middle. The CDR3 totals 15 residues. The CDR3 region is CAWCPSGSSGNTIYF. DNA of the CDR3: TGTGCCTGGTGCCCCAGTGGAAGCTCTGGAAACACCATATATTTT.

This clonotype counts as medium-sized (0.01 to 0.1%). For the CDR3, the DNA is TGCGCCAGCGGCGGGGAGCAAAGCGGGTATGGCTACACCTTC. Translated, it gives CASGGEQSGYGYTF. The chain joins TRBV5-1 to TRBJ1-2, with no clear D. This CDR3 has 14 amino acids. Germline V CDR1 and CDR2: SGHRS, YFSETQ. V was shortened by 7 bases and J by 5 bases, with 18 bases between the two germline ends.

This clonotype was seen many times. The chain links TRBV7-3 to TRBJ2-3; D not resolved. Trimming cost V 4 bases and J 0 bases, with 11 bases left between them. In germline, CDR1 is SGHTA, CDR2 FQGTGA. There are 15 residues in the CDR3. Here the CDR3 reads CASSSRPSSTDTQYF. CDR3 sequence (DNA): TGTGCCAGCAGCTCCCGGCCCTCTAGCACAGATACGCAGTATTTT.

Judged by abundance, this clonotype is medium-sized (0.01 to 0.1%). This chain links TRBV30 with TRBJ1-4; D gene ambiguous. V lost 5 bases and J lost 3, with 10 bases in between. Germline CDR1 reads GTSNPN; CDR2 reads SVGIG (reference sequence). This CDR3 has 13 residues. DNA of the CDR3: TGTGCCTGGGCCCCTGATGCTAATGAAAAACTGTTTTTT. Residues: CAWAPDANEKLFF.

This clonotype is medium-sized in the sample. The chain couples TRBV6-6 to TRBJ2-7, with 8 nucleotides matching TRBD1. Germline V gene data show CDR1 as MNHNY and CDR2 as SVGAGI (reference sequence). V shed 0 bases and J 4 bases; nucleotides not matched to a gene: 5. This CDR3 is 15 amino acids long. This CDR3 is CASSYSTGEIYEQYF. The DNA of the CDR3 is TGTGCCAGCAGTTACTCGACAGGGGAAATATACGAGCAGTACTTC.

Comment on this clonotype: This clone may be a read error of a much larger clone one base away. This chain joins TRBV5-1 and TRBJ1-2; D may be TRBD1 (6 bases). The germline CDR1 and CDR2 sequences are SGHRS and YFSETQ. The CDR3 is 15 amino acids. The germline V and J ends were trimmed by 7 bases and 7 bases, with 23 bases remaining between them. CDR3 sequence reads: CASAPGDIYPRGYTF. In DNA form, the CDR3 reads TGCGCCAGCGCTCCGGGGGACATCTATCCCCGTGGCTACACCTTC.

In this sample, this clonotype is medium-sized. The chain is built from TRBV7-6 and TRBJ2-3, with 10 positions matching TRBD2. The CDR3 consists of 17 residues. Looked up from germline, CDR1 is SGHVS and CDR2 is FNYEAQ. J lost 3 bases, V lost 1 base, and 7 bases had no gene match. The CDR3 DNA is TGTGCCAGCAGCTTAGGGGCTAGCGGGAGAGGGACAGATACGCAGTATTTT. It is translated as CASSLGASGRGTDTQYF.

This clonotype showed up many times. V gene TRBV2 combines with J gene TRBJ1-1, with a possible D match to TRBD1 (6 bases). The V gene's germline CDR1 is SNHLY and CDR2 FYNNEI. This CDR3 region has 16 residues. V lost 5 bases and J lost 2, with 18 bases in between. This CDR3 reads CASSHTGRGRNTEAFF. CDR3 sequence (DNA): TGTGCCAGCAGTCACACGGGCAGGGGCCGTAACACTGAAGCTTTCTTT.

This clonotype was picked up many times. The gene calls are TRBV7-9 and TRBJ2-5, with TRBD2 matching over 9 bases. The CDR3 extends over 14 amino acids. Per germline, CDR1 SEHNR and CDR2 FQNEAQ (reference sequence). V trimming: 8 bases; J trimming: 1 base; junction bases outside the gene matches: 5. CDR3 residues: CASGPSGTQETQYF. CDR3 DNA: TGTGCCAGCGGCCCTAGCGGGACCCAAGAGACCCAGTACTTC.

This clonotype is judged medium-sized. The gene calls are TRBV28 and TRBJ2-7; 10 nucleotides line up with TRBD1. J gave up 2 bases and V 4 bases, and 8 bases lay outside the gene matches. Germline-derived CDR1 and CDR2 are MDHEN and SYDVKM. The CDR3 runs to 16 residues. The CDR3 is CASSSSGTGVPYEQYF. The CDR3 DNA reads TGTGCCAGCAGTTCCTCCGGGACAGGGGTACCCTACGAGCAGTACTTC. Full variable domain (rest looked up from reference TRBV28 and TRBJ2-7): DVKVTQSSRYLVKRTGEKVFLECVQDMDHENMFWYRQDPGLGLRLIYFSYDVKMKEKGDIPEGYSVSREKKERFSLILESASTNQTSMYLCASSSSGTGVPYEQYFGPGTRLTVT.

This clonotype was counted many times. The V call is TRBV6-1, the J call TRBJ2-3; 15 nucleotides agree with TRBD2. Trimming removed 7 bases from V and 3 bases from J; junction bases left unmatched: 8. Germline V gene sequence: CDR1 MNHNS, CDR2 SASEGT. The length of the CDR3 is 17 residues. This CDR3 reads CASTRGTSGRRTDTQYF. The CDR3 coding sequence is TGTGCCAGCACTCGGGGGACTAGCGGGAGGAGAACAGATACGCAGTATTTT.